The 27 T cell receptor beta chains reported below all come from one sample, sequenced in a study of blood T cells in healthy people across ages. The authors ran a second PCR of about 6 to 11 cycles using a sample-barcoded 5' primer and a J-beta primer mix. TCRdb re-called the 5' RACE reads with MiXCR, one entry per CDR3 protein. The data contain 550,000 to 750,000 distinct CDR3 sequences, about 21% of them singletons. Sequencing input: blood. The origin of the receptors is a man between 65 and 85 years old in good health.

This clonotype was counted a few times. The chain recombines TRBV12-3 or TRBV12-4 with TRBJ1-2; 7 bases agree with TRBD1. This CDR3 spans 13 amino acids. V was clipped by 6 bases and J by 8 bases; unmatched bases: 9. This CDR3 reads CASRLQGLGGYTF. The CDR3, as DNA: TGTGCCAGCAGGCTACAGGGGTTAGGCGGCTACACCTTC.

There are a few counts of this clonotype. The genes are TRBV7-8 and TRBJ2-7, with D uncertain. Per the germline V gene, CDR1 is SGHVS and CDR2 is FQNEAQ. The CDR3 spans 12 residues. V lost 5 bases, J lost 2 bases, and 7 bases lay in between. The CDR3 reads CASSPMTYEQYF. In DNA, the CDR3 is TGTGCCAGCAGCCCCATGACCTACGAGCAGTACTTC.

The rearrangement links TRBV3-1 to TRBJ2-3, with 8 bases that match TRBD2. Germline V gene sequence: CDR1 LGHDT, CDR2 YNNKEL (reference sequence). The CDR3 length is 16 residues. V shed 2 bases, J shed 5 bases, and the junction held 9 bases outside the gene matches. CDR3 in DNA: TGTGCCAGCAGCCAAAGGGACGGGAGGGCAGGAGATACGCAGTATTTT. This codes for CASSQRDGRAGDTQYF.

This clonotype has ten or more counts. The chain recombines TRBV5-1 with TRBJ1-2; D is ambiguous. Germline V gene lookup returns CDR1 SGHRS and CDR2 YFSETQ. The germline V and J ends were trimmed by 3 bases and 4 bases, with 10 bases remaining between them. This CDR3 contains 13 residues. CDR3 loop: CASSSAGIYGYTF. The CDR3 DNA reads as TGCGCCAGCAGCTCAGCAGGCATCTATGGCTACACCTTC.

The sample holds many counts of this clonotype. The V gene is TRBV6-6, the J gene TRBJ1-2; 8 bases are shared with TRBD1. Unmatched junction bases numbered 4, after V lost 7 bases and J lost 6 bases. Germline CDR1 and CDR2: MNHNY and SVGAGI (reference sequence). The CDR3 is 12 amino acids. In nucleotides, the CDR3 is TGTGCCAGCACTCAGGGGGCGGATGGCTACACCTTC. As protein: CASTQGADGYTF.

This clonotype was recorded only once. V is TRBV20-1 and J is TRBJ2-7; D is unresolved. V gave up 5 bases and J gave up 2 bases, with 10 bases separating them. The CDR3 has 12 residues. Germline-derived CDR1 and CDR2 are DFQATT and SNEGSKA (reference sequence). The CDR3 loop reads CSAGRSPYEQYF. CDR3 sequence (DNA): TGCAGTGCTGGCAGGAGCCCCTACGAGCAGTACTTC.

The gene calls are TRBV5-1 and TRBJ2-7; 9 bases are a match to TRBD2. Trimming cost V 0 bases and J 4 bases; bases outside gene matches: 8. The CDR3 loop spans 16 amino acids. Germline V gene sequence: CDR1 SGHRS, CDR2 YFSETQ. The CDR3, as DNA: TGCGCCAGCAGCTTGGATCTTAGCGGGAGTGAATACGAGCAGTACTTC. Amino acid sequence: CASSLDLSGSEYEQYF.

This clonotype was seen many times. The chain couples TRBV18 to TRBJ2-7; D is uncertain. Germline CDR1 and CDR2: KGHSH and LQKENI. The CDR3 length is 13 residues. V gave up 2 bases and J gave up 1 base, with 6 bases separating them. The CDR3 DNA follows: TGTGCCAGCTCACCAGCCAGGTCCTACGAGCAGTACTTC. Its protein is CASSPARSYEQYF. The full variable domain, completed using reference TRBV18 and TRBJ2-7, is NAGVMQNPRHLVRRRGQEARLRCSPMKGHSHVYWYRQLPEEGLKFMVYLQKENIIDESGMPKERFSAEFPKEGPSILRIQQVVRGDSAAYFCASSPARSYEQYFGPGTRLTVT.

This chain links TRBV20-1 with TRBJ1-1, with D hard to call. Germline lookup yields CDR1 DFQATT and CDR2 SNEGSKA (reference sequence). Trimming stripped 5 bases from V and 4 bases from J, with 17 bases between. This CDR3 spans 14 amino acids. The CDR3 protein is CSAPPLEGGTEAFF. The CDR3 region has the DNA TGCAGTGCTCCTCCTCTCGAAGGCGGCACTGAAGCTTTCTTT.

This chain joins TRBV15 and TRBJ2-5; weak D call: TRBD2 (5 bases). The J call is uncertain, as TRBJ2-7 better fits the DNA end. This CDR3 comprises 16 residues. Germline CDR1 reads LNHNV; CDR2 reads YYDKDF (reference sequence). The CDR3 is CATSRDDGRGYYEQYF. In DNA form, the CDR3 reads TGTGCCACCAGCAGAGACGATGGGAGAGGATACTACGAGCAGTACTTC.

V is TRBV7-6 and J is TRBJ2-6; D tentatively reads TRBD1 or TRBD2 (5 bases each). The CDR3 length is 14 residues. CDR1 SGHVS and CDR2 FNYEAQ come from the germline V gene. V shed 9 bases and J shed 2 bases, with 11 bases lying between them. The CDR3 loop reads CASRDGTGANVLTF. The CDR3 nucleotides read TGTGCCAGTAGGGACGGCACTGGGGCCAACGTCCTGACTTTC.

This clonotype was counted between two and nine times. The chain employs TRBV11-1 and TRBJ1-4; 7 bases agree with TRBD1. This CDR3 has 15 residues. The germline V gene encodes CDR1 SGHAT and CDR2 FQDESV (reference sequence). V shed 5 bases and J 8 bases; nucleotides not matched to a gene: 11. CDR3 in DNA: TGTGCCAGCAGCCAGCGGAGACAGGGAGGAGAAAAACTGTTTTTT. This translates into CASSQRRQGGEKLFF.

This rearrangement joins TRBV20-1 to TRBJ2-3; TRBD1 agrees at 7 bases. CDR3 length: 14 residues. V was pared by 5 bases and J by 3 bases, with 8 bases of the junction left unmatched. CDR1 DFQATT and CDR2 SNEGSKA come from the germline V gene (reference sequence). CDR3 sequence reads: CSAGEGARTDTQYF. DNA of the CDR3: TGCAGTGCTGGCGAGGGGGCTCGTACAGATACGCAGTATTTT.

The genes are TRBV9 and TRBJ2-5; maybe TRBD2 (6 bases). Near its end, the DNA agrees better with TRBJ2-1, so the J call may be wrong. This CDR3 region has 16 residues. The germline V gene has CDR1 SGDLS and CDR2 YYNGEE. CDR3 nucleotides: TGTGCCAGCAGCCCTGGAGGAGGCCTAGCGTACGAGGAGCAGTTCTTC. Protein sequence: CASSPGGGLAYEEQFF.

In its sample, this clonotype was seen a few times. The chain combines TRBV11-2 with TRBJ2-2; D may be TRBD2 (6 bases). This CDR3 contains 15 residues. V lost 1 base and J lost 6, with 12 bases in between. The germline V gene encodes CDR1 SGHAT and CDR2 FQNNGV. For the CDR3, the DNA is TGTGCCAGCAGCTTAGCGTGGCGGGGTTCCGGGGAGCTGTTTTTT. Protein product: CASSLAWRGSGELFF.

Comments on this clonotype: One end of the junction fails to match germline, which may point to a read error. J is TRBJ2-5 and V is TRBV28; the D gene is possibly TRBD2 (6 bases). CDR3 length: 13 amino acids. Looked up from germline, CDR1 is MDHEN and CDR2 is SYDVKM. CDR3 loop: CASTMGGGETQYF. Written as DNA, the CDR3 is TGCGCCAGCACCATGGGGGGAGGAGAGACCCAGTACTTC. Variable domain in full (rest from reference TRBV28 and TRBJ2-5): DVKVTQSSRYLVKRTGEKVFLECVQDMDHENMFWYRQDPGLGLRLIYFSYDVKMKEKGDIPEGYSVSREKKERFSLILESASTNQTSMYLCASTMGGGETQYFGPGTRLLVL.

This rearrangement joins TRBV20-1 to TRBJ2-1; 9 positions match TRBD2. The V and J ends lost 1 base and 8 bases, in that order; junction bases with no gene match: 12. The CDR3 is made up of 16 amino acids. The germline CDR1 and CDR2 sequences are DFQATT and SNEGSKA (reference sequence). CDR3 sequence: CSARAEASGKGYEQFF. CDR3 in DNA: TGCAGTGCTAGAGCGGAGGCTAGCGGGAAAGGATATGAGCAGTTCTTC.

This chain uses TRBV10-2 with TRBJ2-5; 7 bases agree with TRBD2. The closer fit of TRBJ2-7 to the DNA end suggests the J call may be wrong. The length of the CDR3 is 15 residues. Germline assignment: CDR1 WSHSY and CDR2 SAAADI. CDR3 DNA sequence: TGCGCCAGCAGTGAGTCGGCGGGAGTTACCTACGAGCAGTACTTC. This codes for CASSESAGVTYEQYF.

The rearrangement uses TRBV28 and TRBJ1-2; TRBD1 matches 8 bases. The CDR3 spans 16 residues. The germline V gene has CDR1 MDHEN and CDR2 SYDVKM. Unmatched junction bases numbered 7, after V lost 2 bases and J lost 2 bases. The CDR3 sequence: CASSLGTGALNYGYTF. DNA of the CDR3: TGTGCCAGCAGTTTAGGGACAGGCGCATTGAACTATGGCTACACCTTC.

This clonotype was recorded at least ten times. The germline gene is not matched at one end of the junction; a read error may be the cause. Here the CDR3 DNA reads TGTGCCAGCAGCCGGGACAGCTACAATGAGCAGTTCTTC. Translated, it gives CASSRDSYNEQFF. The V call is TRBV5-1, the J call TRBJ2-1; 7 bases line up with TRBD1. This CDR3 is built from 13 residues. Per the germline V gene, CDR1 is SGHRS and CDR2 is YFSETQ.

This clonotype occurred many times. The chain links TRBV29-1 to TRBJ2-3; perhaps TRBD1 as D (6 bases). The ends were cut back, 0 bases at V and 3 bases at J, with 13 bases in the middle. Germline CDR1 SQVTM, CDR2 ANQGSEA. The CDR3 sequence is 15 residues long. CDR3 nucleotides: TGCAGCGTTGAAGACCAGGGGAGAACAACAGATACGCAGTATTTT. Residues: CSVEDQGRTTDTQYF.

This clonotype occurred a few times. The chain couples TRBV12-3 or TRBV12-4 to TRBJ2-7; tentative D call: TRBD1 (5 bases). Trimming left V 3 bases short and J 3 bases short, with 12 bases between. The CDR3 consists of 14 residues. As DNA, the CDR3 is TGTGCCAGCAGTTTCTCCACAGGTTTCTACGAGCAGTACTTC. Its protein product is CASSFSTGFYEQYF.

The CDR3 DNA reads TGTGCCAGCAGTTTCTCCACCCCGGGGAACTATGGCTACACCTTC. This translates into CASSFSTPGNYGYTF. This chain links TRBV12-3 or TRBV12-4 with TRBJ1-2; D not certain. There are 15 residues in the CDR3. Trimming cost V 3 bases and J 2 bases, with 13 bases left between them.

The rearrangement joins TRBV6-6 to TRBJ2-5; no firm D call. CDR1 and CDR2 from the germline V gene are MNHNY and SVGAGI (reference sequence). The ends were cut back, 3 bases at V and 1 base at J, with 6 bases in the middle. This CDR3 region has 13 residues. The CDR3 spells CASSYQFQETQYF. The CDR3 DNA sequence: TGTGCCAGCAGTTATCAGTTCCAAGAGACCCAGTACTTC.

The gene calls are TRBV12-3 or TRBV12-4 and TRBJ2-1; D gene ambiguous. The V and J ends lost 3 bases and 3 bases respectively, with 9 bases between them. The CDR3 spans 14 residues. The CDR3, as DNA: TGTGCCAGCAGTTTTGGGTCTATCTACAATGAGCAGTTCTTC. It encodes CASSFGSIYNEQFF.

About this clonotype: A junction end diverges from the germline sequence, so it may reflect a read error. The chain combines TRBV7-6 with TRBJ2-5; 8 nucleotides align to TRBD1. Germline V lookup: CDR1 SGHVS, CDR2 FNYEAQ. The CDR3 length is 15 residues. The CDR3 is CASSLLQGVQETQHF. In DNA, the CDR3 is TGTGCCAGCAGCTTATTACAGGGGGTCCAAGAGACCCAGCACTTC.

The chain couples TRBV20-1 to TRBJ2-6, with 10 bases matching TRBD2. CDR3 size: 18 residues. The V gene's germline CDR1 is DFQATT and CDR2 SNEGSKA (reference sequence). J lost 1 base, V lost 1 base, and 7 bases had no gene match. The CDR3 reads CSARGKREGRSGANVLTF. In nucleotides, the CDR3 is TGCAGTGCTAGAGGGAAGCGGGAGGGCCGATCTGGGGCCAACGTCCTGACTTTC.